In this sample, the clone carrying this TCR beta chain turned up a few times. The sample originates from a study of T cells in Graves' hyperthyroidism and ophthalmopathy. Researchers amplified the TCR beta CDR3 regions from RNA transcripts. Primed by the HTBI set, a first-round RT-PCR was run on the TCR CDR3. TCRdb reprocessed the multiplex PCR reads via MiXCR and lists one record per CDR3 protein. The table has 450,000 to 650,000 distinct CDR3 sequences, 14% seen once. The V gene's germline CDR1 is MNHEY and CDR2 SVGEGT. The V gene end was trimmed by 4 bases and the J gene end by 5 bases; junction bases not matched to a gene: 9. The CDR3 runs 15 residues.

This rearrangement joins TRBV6-2 or TRBV6-3 to TRBJ2-7; 9 nucleotides match TRBD2. The clonotype originates from a woman younger than 30 with Graves' ophthalmopathy. The sequenced sample consisted of blood. CDR3 loop: CASSSISGRGHEQYF. The DNA of the CDR3 is TGTGCCAGCAGTTCTATTAGCGGGAGAGGCCACGAGCAGTACTTC.